The next 30 T cell receptor beta chains were all read from a single sample in a study of T cell changes during pregnancy in multiple sclerosis. Clones were sequenced by immunoSEQ multiplex PCR, and TCRdb holds only the in-frame ones, with some missing. This table has more than 25,000 clones, 87% appearing once. Sample: CD8+ T cells from peripheral blood mononuclear cells, taken in the first trimester of pregnancy. All receptors derive from a female donor with multiple sclerosis, enrolled in a pregnancy study.

The V and J genes are TRBV28 and TRBJ1-2; 9 bases line up with TRBD1. The junction had 10 bases not matched to a gene; V was cut back by 6 bases and J by 8 bases. This CDR3 region has 14 residues. Germline assignment: CDR1 MDHEN and CDR2 SYDVKM. The CDR3 sequence: CASRHTGGAWGYTF. DNA of the CDR3: TGTGCCAGCAGACATACAGGGGGCGCTTGGGGCTACACCTTC.

The chain links TRBV18 to TRBJ2-7, with a tentative D call TRBD2 (7 bases). Germline V CDR1 and CDR2: KGHSH, LQKENI. Deletions cut 6 bases from V and 5 bases from J, with 17 bases between. The CDR3 totals 14 residues. This CDR3 is CASSSDRGAHEQYF. The CDR3, as DNA: TGTGCCAGCTCCTCAGACCGGGGGGCTCACGAGCAGTACTTC.

This clone was recorded only once. The rearrangement uses TRBV7-3 and TRBJ2-6; possibly TRBD1 for D (6 bases). This CDR3 region has 16 residues. The V end lost 5 bases, the J end lost 4 bases, and 15 bases lay between the germline ends. Germline V gene lookup returns CDR1 SGHTA and CDR2 FQGTGA. Here the CDR3 reads CASSTYSGTGANVLTF. Written as DNA, the CDR3 is TGTGCCAGCAGCACCTATTCAGGGACAGGGGCCAACGTCCTGACTTTC. Combining the CDR3 with reference TRBV7-3 and TRBJ2-6 gives the whole variable domain GAGVSQTPSNKVTEKGKYVELRCDPISGHTALYWYRQSLGQGPEFLIYFQGTGAADDSGLPNDRFFAVRPEGSVSTLKIQRTERGDSAVYLCASSTYSGTGANVLTFGAGSRLTVL.

J is TRBJ2-7 and V is TRBV5-1; TRBD1 might be the D (6 bases). The CDR3 extends over 14 amino acids. Trimming took off 0 bases at V and 3 bases at J, with 10 bases between the two ends. Per germline, CDR1 SGHRS and CDR2 YFSETQ. The CDR3 nucleotides read TGCGCCAGCAGCTTGGCAGGGGAGAACTACGAGCAGTACTTC. Its translation: CASSLAGENYEQYF.

This sequence joins TRBV7-2 and TRBJ2-7; 9 bases fit TRBD1. CDR1 is SGHTA, CDR2 FQGNSA, per germline. There are 17 residues in the CDR3. Trimming removed 6 bases from V and 2 bases from J; junction bases left unmatched: 14. DNA of the CDR3: TGTGCCAGCAGTCCTACTCCGGGACAGGGATTCCCCTACGAGCAGTACTTC. Translating it yields CASSPTPGQGFPYEQYF.

The chain's CDR3 is CATSRDRQGSDEQYF. The CDR3, as DNA: TGTGCCACCAGCAGAGATCGCCAGGGATCCGACGAGCAGTACTTC. The rearrangement uses TRBV15 and TRBJ2-7; D perhaps matches TRBD1 (5 bases). CDR1 is LNHNV, CDR2 YYDKDF, per germline (reference sequence). V gave up 0 bases and J gave up 5 bases, with 14 bases separating them. The CDR3 has 15 residues.

This clone was observed a single time. V gene TRBV5-1 combines with J gene TRBJ1-1; 8 bases align to TRBD1. Germline lookup yields CDR1 SGHRS and CDR2 YFSETQ. The CDR3 extends over 13 amino acids. After removal of 0 bases from V and 6 bases from J, the junction contained 1 base not matched to a gene. The CDR3 sequence is CASSLDRGSEAFF. The DNA of the CDR3 is TGCGCCAGCAGCTTGGACAGGGGGTCTGAAGCTTTCTTT. Together with reference TRBV5-1 and TRBJ1-1, the CDR3 gives the full variable domain: KAGVTQTPRYLIKTRGQQVTLSCSPISGHRSVSWYQQTPGQGLQFLFEYFSETQRNKGNFPGRFSGRQFSNSRSEMNVSTLELGDSALYLCASSLDRGSEAFFGQGTRLTVV.

The chain employs TRBV11-1 and TRBJ2-2; no clear D gene. The V end lost 1 base, the J end lost 1 base, and 10 bases lay between the germline ends. Germline CDR1 SGHAT, CDR2 FQDESV (reference sequence). This CDR3 is 16 amino acids long. The CDR3 spells CASSLDSRQNTGELFF. DNA for the CDR3: TGTGCCAGCAGCTTAGATTCCCGACAGAACACCGGGGAGCTGTTTTTT.

This sequence joins TRBV30 and TRBJ1-2; 11 bases line up with TRBD1. Losses at the gene ends were 2 bases for V and 6 bases for J; bases not matched to a gene: 8. The CDR3 is 15 residues long. Germline loops: CDR1 GTSNPN, CDR2 SVGIG (reference sequence). In nucleotides, the CDR3 is TGTGCCTGGAGTACCGGGACAGGGGGATCAAATGGCTACACCTTC. Translation gives CAWSTGTGGSNGYTF.

The chain carries TRBV4-1 and TRBJ2-7; TRBD2 matches 9 bases. Germline-derived CDR1 and CDR2 are MGHRA and YSYEKL. Unmatched junction bases numbered 8, after V lost 3 bases and J lost 2 bases. The CDR3 is 16 amino acids. The CDR3 is CASSQGTSGPTYEQYF. CDR3 DNA: TGCGCCAGCAGCCAGGGAACTAGCGGGCCTACCTACGAGCAGTACTTC.

The chain has TRBV5-6 and TRBJ2-2, with no clear D. The germline V and J ends were trimmed by 2 bases and 4 bases, with 6 bases remaining between them. The CDR3 is made up of 13 amino acids. Germline CDR1 reads SGHDT; CDR2 reads YYEEEE. CDR3 in amino acids: CASSLTATGELFF. The CDR3 DNA follows: TGTGCCAGCAGCTTAACAGCCACCGGGGAGCTGTTTTTT.

This sequence joins TRBV5-6 and TRBJ2-7, with 7 nucleotides matching TRBD2. V gave up 4 bases and J gave up 5 bases; unmatched junction bases: 9. CDR1 is SGHDT and CDR2 is YYEEEE in the germline V gene. This CDR3 contains 14 residues. The CDR3 coding sequence is TGTGCCAGCAGCCAGGAGGCGGGAGCCCACGAGCAGTACTTC. Protein sequence: CASSQEAGAHEQYF.

The chain joins TRBV27 to TRBJ2-2; possibly TRBD2 for D (5 bases). Trimming shortened V by 8 bases and J by 5 bases, and 15 bases separated the two germline ends. Germline V gene data show CDR1 as MNHEY and CDR2 as SMNVEV (reference sequence). The CDR3 totals 14 residues. This chain's CDR3 is CASAEGVRTGELFF. The CDR3 DNA reads TGTGCCAGCGCCGAGGGAGTAAGGACCGGGGAGCTGTTTTTT.

The gene calls are TRBV27 and TRBJ2-7; D is perhaps TRBD1 (6 bases). V shed 6 bases and J shed 5 bases, with 20 bases lying between them. Germline V gives CDR1 MNHEY, CDR2 SMNVEV (reference sequence). The CDR3 extends over 15 amino acids. DNA for the CDR3: TGTGCCAGCAGCCAACAGGGTACCCCTTTGGACGAGCAGTACTTC. Amino acids: CASSQQGTPLDEQYF.

This clone appeared once. The V call is TRBV10-3, the J call TRBJ2-2; the D gene is possibly TRBD1 (5 bases). This CDR3 has 16 residues. Trimming cost V 4 bases and J 0 bases, with 12 bases left between them. CDR1 and CDR2 from the germline V gene are ENHRY and SYGVKD. The CDR3 nucleotides are TGTGCCATCAGTGTACAGGCGGATTCGAACACCGGGGAGCTGTTTTTT. Protein: CAISVQADSNTGELFF.

The chain is built from TRBV11-2 and TRBJ2-1; D may be TRBD1 (6 bases). The V end lost 6 bases, the J end lost 4 bases, and 16 bases lay between the germline ends. The CDR3 covers 15 residues. The V gene's germline CDR1 is SGHAT and CDR2 FQNNGV. CDR3: CASRKQDRAYNEQFF. In nucleotides, the CDR3 is TGTGCCAGCAGGAAACAGGACAGAGCGTACAATGAGCAGTTCTTC.

This chain connects TRBV11-3 to TRBJ2-7, with D maybe TRBD2 (6 bases). Germline CDR1 SGHNT, CDR2 YENEEA. Deletions cut 1 base from V and 4 bases from J, with 20 bases between. The CDR3 spans 17 residues. CDR3 bases: TGTGCCAGCAGCTTAGTTCGGTTACCTAGCGCGGCTTACGAGCAGTACTTC. This encodes CASSLVRLPSAAYEQYF.

The chain recombines TRBV6-6 with TRBJ1-5, with D possibly matching TRBD1 (5 bases). V lost 8 bases to trimming and J lost 0 bases, with 8 bases between them. In germline, CDR1 is MNHNY, CDR2 SVGAGI (reference sequence). The CDR3 spans 13 residues. The CDR3 DNA is TGTGCCAGCCTTAGGGGTAGCAATCAGCCCCAGCATTTT. It specifies CASLRGSNQPQHF.

This rearrangement joins TRBV5-4 to TRBJ2-7; TRBD2 agrees at 8 bases. Unmatched junction bases numbered 21, after V lost 4 bases and J lost 3 bases. From germline, CDR1 is SGHNT and CDR2 YYREEE (reference sequence). The CDR3 totals 19 residues. CDR3 in DNA: TGTGCCAGCAGCACCCGGTGGCTAGCGGGTACAGGCCTATACTACGAGCAGTACTTC. It yields the protein CASSTRWLAGTGLYYEQYF.

The chain is built from TRBV28 and TRBJ2-1; 9 bases agree with TRBD2. CDR1 and CDR2 (germline): MDHEN, SYDVKM. V lost 4 bases and J lost 3; bases outside the gene matches: 7. The CDR3 has 16 amino acids. The DNA for the CDR3 is TGTGCCAGCAGTTCAGCTAGCGGGATTAGCTACAATGAGCAGTTCTTC. It yields the protein CASSSASGISYNEQFF.

CDR3 nucleotide sequence: TGTGCCACCAGCAGAGATCGGACGGGATATGGCTACACCTTC. Translated, it gives CATSRDRTGYGYTF. The chain is built from TRBV15 and TRBJ1-2; no definite D call. The ends were cut back, 0 bases at V and 5 bases at J, with 10 bases in the middle. The V gene's germline CDR1 is LNHNV and CDR2 YYDKDF (reference sequence). The CDR3 covers 14 residues.

The V and J genes are TRBV18 and TRBJ1-6; D may be TRBD1 (6 bases). Trimming removed 4 bases at V and 5 bases at J, with 21 bases between. The CDR3 has 18 residues. CDR1 is KGHSH, CDR2 LQKENI, per germline. CDR3 loop: CASSLNPPPGQDNSPLHF. CDR3 in DNA: TGTGCCAGCTCACTAAATCCTCCTCCGGGACAAGATAATTCACCCCTCCACTTT.

The CDR3 here is CAWSVVGTGDGYTF. CDR3 nucleotides: TGTGCCTGGAGTGTAGTTGGGACAGGGGACGGCTACACCTTC. The V gene is TRBV30, the J gene TRBJ1-2; 10 positions match TRBD1. CDR1 is GTSNPN and CDR2 is SVGIG in the germline V gene (reference sequence). The V and J ends lost 0 bases and 8 bases, in that order; junction bases with no gene match: 6. The CDR3 has 14 amino acids.

In this sample, this clone turned up once. V and J are TRBV27 and TRBJ2-3; 8 bases are a match to TRBD2. CDR3 length: 15 amino acids. Germline lookup yields CDR1 MNHEY and CDR2 SMNVEV (reference sequence). J gave up 2 bases and V 4 bases, and 5 bases lay outside the gene matches. The CDR3 is CASSSSGGPTDTQYF. CDR3 nucleotide sequence: TGTGCCAGCAGTTCGTCGGGGGGGCCCACAGATACGCAGTATTTT.

This clone has a handful of counts. The genes are TRBV10-3 and TRBJ1-2; TRBD1 agrees at 8 bases. This CDR3 comprises 16 residues. Germline-derived CDR1 and CDR2 are ENHRY and SYGVKD. The J segment lost 2 bases and the V segment lost 6 bases, leaving 11 bases of the junction unmatched. CDR3 residues: CAIRPLPGQANYGYTF. Here the CDR3 DNA reads TGTGCCATCAGGCCCCTACCGGGACAGGCCAACTATGGCTACACCTTC.

V usage is TRBV28 and J usage is TRBJ2-2; D remains unclear. Germline lookup yields CDR1 MDHEN and CDR2 SYDVKM. CDR3 length: 11 residues. V lost 6 bases and J 4 bases, leaving 3 bases between the germline ends. CDR3 loop: CASRATGELFF. The CDR3 bases are TGTGCCAGCAGGGCCACCGGGGAGCTGTTTTTT.

The chain combines TRBV5-1 with TRBJ1-1; no definite D call. CDR1 is SGHRS, CDR2 YFSETQ, per germline. V was pared by 2 bases and J by 6 bases, with 14 bases between. The CDR3 extends over 14 amino acids. The CDR3 DNA sequence: TGCGCCAGCAGCTTTGGAGACGGAACGGCTGAAGCTTTCTTT. This codes for CASSFGDGTAEAFF.

The chain is built from TRBV5-4 and TRBJ2-5; 8 nucleotides match TRBD1. After removal of 4 bases from V and 5 bases from J, the junction contained 13 bases not matched to a gene. Per the germline V gene, CDR1 is SGHNT and CDR2 is YYREEE (reference sequence). The CDR3 is 16 amino acids. CDR3 nucleotide sequence: TGTGCCAGCAGCCCTAATGACAGGGGTGGGCAGGAGACCCAGTACTTC. Translated: CASSPNDRGGQETQYF.

The rearrangement uses TRBV13 and TRBJ1-1; tentatively, D is TRBD1 (5 bases). The germline V and J ends were trimmed by 4 bases and 1 base, with 10 bases remaining between them. Germline-derived CDR1 and CDR2 are PRHDT and FYEKMQ (reference sequence). The CDR3 spans 14 residues. The CDR3 DNA sequence: TGTGCCAGCAGCTGGGGCCTAGGGAACACTGAAGCTTTCTTT. This sequence encodes CASSWGLGNTEAFF.

The chain uses TRBV9 and TRBJ2-6; TRBD2 agrees at 8 bases. This CDR3 spans 20 amino acids. The V gene's germline CDR1 is SGDLS and CDR2 YYNGEE. V gave up 0 bases and J gave up 1 base; unmatched junction bases: 12. The CDR3: CASSVALSVAGTSGANVLTF. CDR3 sequence (DNA): TGTGCCAGCAGCGTAGCTTTGTCGGTAGCGGGAACTTCTGGGGCCAACGTCCTGACTTTC.